This TCR beta chain originates from a study of blood T cells in healthy people across ages. The use of a sample-barcoded 5' primer and a J-beta primer mix characterized a second PCR of roughly 7 to 11 cycles. In TCRdb, the 5' RACE reads were re-called with MiXCR into one record per CDR3 protein. Here the sample spans more than 700,000 distinct CDR3 sequences, 46% being singletons. Extractions gave at least 6 micrograms of total RNA per sample. The CDR3 runs 11 residues. Germline loops: CDR1 SQVTM, CDR2 ANQGSEA. Broader study findings: TCR beta diversity correlated strongly with naive T cell percentage.

To note about this clonotype: What it recognizes is unknown.

The chain joins TRBV29-1 to TRBJ2-5; D remains unclear. Judging by the DNA end, TRBJ2-7 fits better; the J call may be wrong. Sequencing was performed on blood. The clonotype comes from a man of 80 years or more in good health. The CDR3 region has the DNA TGCAGCCCCCGCACCCCCTACGAGCAGTACTTC. Translation gives CSPRTPYEQYF.